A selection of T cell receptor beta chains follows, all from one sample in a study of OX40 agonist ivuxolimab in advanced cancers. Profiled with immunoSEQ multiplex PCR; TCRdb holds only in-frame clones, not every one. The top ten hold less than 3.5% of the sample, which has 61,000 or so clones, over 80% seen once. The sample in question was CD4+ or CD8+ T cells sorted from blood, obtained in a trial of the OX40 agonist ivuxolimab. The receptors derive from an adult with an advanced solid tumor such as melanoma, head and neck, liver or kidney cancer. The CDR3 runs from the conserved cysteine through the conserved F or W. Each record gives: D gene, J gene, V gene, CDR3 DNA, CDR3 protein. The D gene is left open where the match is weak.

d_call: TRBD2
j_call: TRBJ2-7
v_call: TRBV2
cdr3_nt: TGTGCCAGCCTCATGACTAGCGGAGTTTCCTACGAGCAGTACTTC
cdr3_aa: CASLMTSGVSYEQYF

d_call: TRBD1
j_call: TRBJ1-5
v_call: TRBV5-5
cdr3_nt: TGTGCCAGCAGCTTTCAGGGGGCCCAGCAGCCCCAGCATTTT
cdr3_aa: CASSFQGAQQPQHF

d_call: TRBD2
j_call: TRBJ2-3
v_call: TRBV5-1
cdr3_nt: TGCGCCAGCACCGGGGGGGCAGATACGCAGTATTTT
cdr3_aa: CASTGGADTQYF

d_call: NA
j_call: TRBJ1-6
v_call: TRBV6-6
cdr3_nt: TGTGCCAGCAGAGGCCCGACAGATCCCAATTCACCCCTCCACTTT
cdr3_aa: CASRGPTDPNSPLHF

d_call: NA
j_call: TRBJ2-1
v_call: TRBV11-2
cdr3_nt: TGTGCCAGCAGCTTTACGGCCCTTAGCTACGGCAATGAGCAGTTCTTC
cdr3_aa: CASSFTALSYGNEQFF

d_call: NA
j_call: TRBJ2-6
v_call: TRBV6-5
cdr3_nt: TGTGCCAGCAGTTACGGGACGGACGCTGGGGCCAACGTCCTGACTTTC
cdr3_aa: CASSYGTDAGANVLTF

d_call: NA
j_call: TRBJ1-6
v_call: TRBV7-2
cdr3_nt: TGTGCCAGCAGCTTAAACCAGGGAGGGAATAATTCACCCCTCCACTTT
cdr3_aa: CASSLNQGGNNSPLHF

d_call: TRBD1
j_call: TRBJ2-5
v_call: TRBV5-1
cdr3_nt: TGCGCCAGCAGCTCCAGATCGGGACAGGGGGAGACCCAGTACTTC
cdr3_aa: CASSSRSGQGETQYF

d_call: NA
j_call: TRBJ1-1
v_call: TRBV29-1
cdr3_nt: TGCAGCGTCCTGAAGCTGGGAATGAACACTGAAGCTTTCTTT
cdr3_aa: CSVLKLGMNTEAFF

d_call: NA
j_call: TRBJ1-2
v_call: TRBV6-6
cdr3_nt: TGTGCCAGCAGTTACTCGGAGCCAGGACGCTATGGCTACACCTTC
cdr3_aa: CASSYSEPGRYGYTF

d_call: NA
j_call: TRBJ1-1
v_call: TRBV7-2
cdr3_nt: TGTGCCAGCAGCCTATACTTGGTGAACACTGAAGCTTTCTTT
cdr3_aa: CASSLYLVNTEAFF

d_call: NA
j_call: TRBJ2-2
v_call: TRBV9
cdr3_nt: TGTGCCAGCAGCGTAGGGACAGTAGCGAACACCGGGGAGCTGTTTTTT
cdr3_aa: CASSVGTVANTGELFF

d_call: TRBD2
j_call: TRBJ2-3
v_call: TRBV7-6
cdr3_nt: TGTGCCAGCAGCTTGACTAGCGGGGGGGCTGTGACAGATACGCAGTATTTT
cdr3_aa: CASSLTSGGAVTDTQYF

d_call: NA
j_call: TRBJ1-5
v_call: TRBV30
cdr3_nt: TGTGCCTGGGCGGACAGTCCCAATCAGCCCCAGCATTTT
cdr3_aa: CAWADSPNQPQHF

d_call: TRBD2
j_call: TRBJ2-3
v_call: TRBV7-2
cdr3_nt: TGTGCCAGCAGCGTAGATAGCGGGGGGGCCAGGGCAGATACGCAGTATTTT
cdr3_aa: CASSVDSGGARADTQYF

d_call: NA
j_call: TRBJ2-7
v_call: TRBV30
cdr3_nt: TGTGCCTGGGCCGGGGCGGTTGGGGTCGAGCAGTACTTC
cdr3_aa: CAWAGAVGVEQYF

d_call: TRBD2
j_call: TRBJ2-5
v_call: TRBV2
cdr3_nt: TGTGCCAGCAGTGGGACTAGCTTCCGGGAGACCCAGTACTTC
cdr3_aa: CASSGTSFRETQYF

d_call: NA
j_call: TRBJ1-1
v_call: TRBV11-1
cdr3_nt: TGTGCCAGCAGCTTAGTGGGACAAAACACTGAAGCTTTCTTT
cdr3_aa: CASSLVGQNTEAFF

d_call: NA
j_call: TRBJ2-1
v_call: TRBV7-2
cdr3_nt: TGTGCCAGCAGCTTAGGGTGGGGCCTTGAGCAGTTCTTC
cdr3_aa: CASSLGWGLEQFF

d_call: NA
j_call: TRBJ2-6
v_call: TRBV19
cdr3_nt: TGTGCCAGTAGTCCAGGGATTCCACTATCTGGGGCCAACGTCCTGACTTTC
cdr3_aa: CASSPGIPLSGANVLTF

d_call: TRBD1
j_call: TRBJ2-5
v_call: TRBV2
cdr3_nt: TGTGCCAGCAGCAGAACCGGGACAGAAGAGACCCAGTACTTC
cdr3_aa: CASSRTGTEETQYF

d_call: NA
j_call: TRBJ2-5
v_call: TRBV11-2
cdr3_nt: TGTGCCAGCAGCTTAGGGGGGTACGAGACCCAGTACTTC
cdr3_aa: CASSLGGYETQYF